Each of the 13 T cell receptor beta chains below was sequenced from the same sample in a study of shared T cell receptors in the human thymus. Clones were read by immunoSEQ multiplex PCR, and TCRdb kept only the in-frame ones, dropping some. The data show 700,000 or so clones, 75% to 90% seen once. These data were also filed under a second study, of human thymus T cells.

Input material: thymocytes. These TCRs come from a girl younger than two with a congenital heart defect.

This clone turned up a few times. J is TRBJ2-2 and V is TRBV5-1; 11 nucleotides match TRBD2. Germline assignment: CDR1 SGHRS and CDR2 YFSETQ. Trimming removed 5 bases from V and 3 bases from J; junction bases left unmatched: 0. The CDR3 extends over 14 amino acids. The CDR3 nucleotides read TGCGCCAGCAGTAGCGGGGGGGACACCGGGGAGCTGTTTTTT. Protein sequence: CASSSGGDTGELFF.

The rearrangement uses TRBV11-2 and TRBJ2-5, with D possibly being TRBD2 (5 bases). V was pared by 2 bases and J by 4 bases, with 17 bases between. The CDR3 spans 16 residues. The germline V gene encodes CDR1 SGHAT and CDR2 FQNNGV. CDR3 DNA sequence: TGTGCCAGCAGCTTAAGTCTCCGGTCCGCGGGAGAGACCCAGTACTTC. It encodes CASSLSLRSAGETQYF.

This chain connects TRBV4-2 to TRBJ1-2, with a tentative D call TRBD1 (5 bases). CDR3 length equals 16 residues. Germline V gives CDR1 LGHNA, CDR2 YNFKEQ. Trimming pared 0 bases from V and 5 bases from J, leaving 16 bases between. The CDR3 reads CASSQDKETARYGYTF. DNA of the CDR3: TGTGCCAGCAGCCAAGATAAAGAGACAGCAAGATATGGCTACACCTTC.

The rearrangement uses TRBV6-5 and TRBJ1-1; D may be TRBD1 (6 bases). V was clipped by 6 bases and J by 3 bases, with 14 bases between them. The CDR3 spans 14 residues. Germline assignment: CDR1 MNHEY and CDR2 SVGAGI. CDR3 bases: TGTGCCAGCAGCCCGGACAGAGAACACACTGAAGCTTTCTTT. This codes for CASSPDREHTEAFF.

The chain uses TRBV4-3 and TRBJ2-1, with a possible D match to TRBD2 (5 bases). Germline V gene sequence: CDR1 LGHNA, CDR2 YSLEER. The CDR3 runs to 11 residues. Trimming took off 5 bases at V and 10 bases at J, with 9 bases between the two ends. The DNA for the CDR3 is TGCGCCAGCAGCTATCGCGGGGAGCAGTTCTTC. Translating it yields CASSYRGEQFF.

The chain links TRBV7-8 to TRBJ2-7; no reliable D call. The CDR3 has 14 residues. Germline assignment: CDR1 SGHVS and CDR2 FQNEAQ. V shed 3 bases and J shed 3 bases, with 12 bases lying between them. CDR3 in amino acids: CASSFSPYYYEQYF. Here the CDR3 DNA reads TGTGCCAGCAGCTTTAGCCCTTATTACTACGAGCAGTACTTC.

The V call is TRBV28, the J call TRBJ2-3; 11 nucleotides agree with TRBD2. Germline lookup yields CDR1 MDHEN and CDR2 SYDVKM. With V trimmed by 6 bases and J by 3 bases, 5 bases remained unmatched. The CDR3 covers 15 residues. CDR3 sequence reads: CASSLSGGATDTQYF. CDR3 DNA sequence: TGTGCCAGCAGCCTTAGCGGGGGGGCGACAGATACGCAGTATTTT.

The gene calls are TRBV5-1 and TRBJ1-1; 10 bases agree with TRBD1. Germline lookup yields CDR1 SGHRS and CDR2 YFSETQ. The J segment lost 5 bases and the V segment lost 3 bases, leaving 7 bases of the junction unmatched. The CDR3 totals 15 residues. In DNA form, the CDR3 reads TGCGCCAGCAGCTCTGATCGGGACAGGGGTACTGAAGCTTTCTTT. Protein product: CASSSDRDRGTEAFF.

The chain has TRBV19 and TRBJ1-2; TRBD1 might be the D (6 bases). This CDR3 spans 13 amino acids. Germline-derived CDR1 and CDR2 are LNHDA and SQIVND (reference sequence). The ends were cut back, 5 bases at V and 4 bases at J, with 11 bases in the middle. CDR3 nucleotide sequence: TGTGCCAGTAGTCCAGGCAGGGGCTATGGCTACACCTTC. It encodes CASSPGRGYGYTF.

V gene TRBV5-1 combines with J gene TRBJ2-1; 8 bases are a match to TRBD1. Looked up from germline, CDR1 is SGHRS and CDR2 is YFSETQ. V shed 2 bases, J shed 8 bases, and the junction held 9 bases outside the gene matches. The CDR3 consists of 15 residues. The CDR3 here is CASSFRGRFSDEQFF. Here the CDR3 DNA reads TGCGCCAGCAGCTTCAGGGGGCGGTTTTCGGATGAGCAGTTCTTC.

The V gene is TRBV27, the J gene TRBJ2-3, with 9 nucleotides matching TRBD2. The CDR3 is made up of 18 amino acids. Germline V CDR1 and CDR2: MNHEY, SMNVEV (reference sequence). Trimming removed 5 bases from V and 2 bases from J; junction bases left unmatched: 14. The CDR3 nucleotides are TGTGCCAGCAGTGAGGAGCGGGGGGTTCCCGAATCCACAGATACGCAGTATTTT. Protein product: CASSEERGVPESTDTQYF.

As concerns this clone: The DNA is left out, because the CDR3 cannot be placed on it with certainty; the CDR3 is given as TCRdb lists it. This sequence joins TRBV21-1 and TRBJ1-3; TRBD1, the table's D call, was not compared with the DNA. TRBV21-1 is deemed a pseudogene. The CDR3 has 19 residues if both end residues are counted. CDR3 sequence: CASSKVLVGSGTAGNTIYF.

V is TRBV6-5 and J is TRBJ1-3; D is perhaps TRBD1 (5 bases). This CDR3 comprises 14 residues. Germline lookup yields CDR1 MNHEY and CDR2 SVGAGI. V was clipped by 7 bases and J by 0 bases, with 10 bases between them. Here the CDR3 DNA reads TGTGCCAGCATCGGGAGGGGCTCTGGAAACACCATATATTTT. Translated: CASIGRGSGNTIYF.